The source of this TCR beta chain is a study of blood T cell repertoires in COVID-19. As for the study in general: Donors in the United States, Italy and Spain gave samples during acute or convalescent COVID-19. From T cells, B-cell-depleted T cells, or PBMCs came the material, which was cDNA or gDNA.

Here immunoSEQ multiplex PCR was the method, and the copy in TCRdb shows in-frame clones only, minus some. The sample has fewer than 200,000 clones, 80% to 90% seen once; the top ten hold around 9%. The sample was peripheral blood. This TCR was recovered from a man aged 50 to 59 with active or convalescent COVID-19.

The DNA of the CDR3 is TGCAGCGTAAATACAGGAGTCAATCAGCCCCAGCATTTT. The encoded protein is CSVNTGVNQPQHF. The chain recombines TRBV29-1 with TRBJ1-5; weak D call: TRBD1 (5 bases). Trimming stripped 6 bases from V and 3 bases from J, with 12 bases between. The V gene's germline CDR1 is SQVTM and CDR2 ANQGSEA. The CDR3 spans 13 residues.